The 31 T cell receptor beta chains given below trace back to one sample, sequenced in a study of Graves' ophthalmopathy and Graves' hyperthyroidism. The authors amplified TCR beta CDR3 regions, and they did so from RNA transcripts for repertoire sequencing. The workflow started with a first-round RT-PCR run with HTBI primers and then moved on to a second-round multiplex PCR. TCRdb analysed the multiplex PCR reads with MiXCR anew, one entry per CDR3 protein. Of about 660,000 distinct CDR3 sequences listed, 35% to 50% were seen once; the top ten hold 3.3%. Sequences were obtained from peripheral blood. All receptors come from an adult man with Graves' ophthalmopathy.

This clonotype has only one observation. This chain links TRBV7-1 with TRBJ1-2; 10 positions agree with TRBD1. TRBV7-1 is placed among ORFs of uncertain function. The CDR3 spans 16 residues. J gave up 4 bases and V 3 bases, and 8 bases lay outside the gene matches. The CDR3 loop reads CASSSQTGGISYGYTF. The CDR3 region has the DNA TGTGCCAGCAGCTCGCAGACAGGGGGCATTAGCTATGGCTACACCTTC.

The table lists this clonotype with many counts. The V and J genes are TRBV4-2 and TRBJ2-2; TRBD2 aligns across 13 bases. Unmatched junction bases numbered 1, after V lost 2 bases and J lost 7 bases. The length of the CDR3 is 15 residues. Germline V gene data show CDR1 as LGHNA and CDR2 as YNFKEQ. DNA for the CDR3: TGTGCCAGCAGCCAACGGACTAGCGGGAGCGGGGAGCTGTTTTTT. The encoded protein is CASSQRTSGSGELFF.

The genes are TRBV6-2 or TRBV6-3 and TRBJ1-5; 9 bases agree with TRBD1. Germline-derived CDR1 and CDR2 are MNHEY and SVGEGT. CDR3 length: 15 residues. The trim removed 7 bases at V and 6 bases at J, leaving 10 bases unmatched. The CDR3 DNA reads TGTGCCAGCAAAGAGCGGTACAGGGGGCCTCAGCCCCAGCATTTT. Translation: CASKERYRGPQPQHF.

This clonotype was observed many times. The V call is TRBV24-1, the J call TRBJ2-2; 8 bases match TRBD2. The CDR3 runs 14 residues. The V segment lost 4 bases and the J segment 5 bases; nucleotides outside the gene matches: 2. Looked up from germline, CDR1 is KGHDR and CDR2 is SFDVKD. CDR3 loop: CATSEASGTGELFF. CDR3 bases: TGTGCCACCAGTGAGGCTAGCGGGACCGGGGAGCTGTTTTTT.

This sequence joins TRBV19 and TRBJ2-6; D is possibly TRBD1 or TRBD2 (5 bases each). CDR3 size: 14 residues. Germline assignment: CDR1 LNHDA and CDR2 SQIVND (reference sequence). Trimming stripped 7 bases from V and 3 bases from J, with 10 bases between. Here the CDR3 DNA reads TGTGCCAGTACGAGGGGCTTTGGGGCCAACGTCCTGACTTTC. This gives the protein CASTRGFGANVLTF. The full variable domain, rest sourced from reference TRBV19 and TRBJ2-6, is DGGITQSPKYLFRKEGQNVTLSCEQNLNHDAMYWYRQDPGQGLRLIYYSQIVNDFQKGDIAEGYSVSREKKESFPLTVTSAQKNPTAFYLCASTRGFGANVLTFGAGSRLTVL.

The rearrangement uses TRBV12-3 or TRBV12-4 and TRBJ1-5; no clear D gene. The CDR3 extends over 14 amino acids. V was shortened by 8 bases and J by 9 bases, with 20 bases between the two germline ends. The DNA of the CDR3 is TGTGCCAGCTCACCATTGCGCGGCACGCGGCCCCAGCATTTT. Amino acid sequence: CASSPLRGTRPQHF.

This clonotype was recorded at least ten times. The final CDR3 position lacks the conserved phenylalanine or tryptophan, pointing to a likely read error. Because the CDR3's place on the DNA is in doubt, the DNA is left out and the CDR3 is given as listed by TCRdb. The V call is TRBV5-6, the J call TRBJ2-5; the D call TRBD1 from the table was never checked on the DNA. Both ends counted, the CDR3 spans 12 residues. Germline V CDR1 and CDR2: SGHDT, YYEEEE. CDR3 loop: CASSLSGEGFSR.

The rearrangement joins TRBV29-1 to TRBJ2-5, with D perhaps matching TRBD1 (6 bases). This CDR3 has 14 residues. Germline assignment: CDR1 SQVTM and CDR2 ANQGSEA. V was clipped by 3 bases and J by 1 base, with 12 bases between them. CDR3 loop: CSVESGTPQETQYF. The CDR3 DNA is TGCAGCGTTGAGTCAGGGACACCCCAAGAGACCCAGTACTTC.

This chain links TRBV7-3 with TRBJ2-7; D gene unclear. The germline V gene encodes CDR1 SGHTA and CDR2 FQGTGA. Trimming removed 5 bases from V and 5 bases from J, with 22 bases in between. The CDR3 sequence is 16 residues long. CDR3 bases: TGTGCCAGCAGCCAAGCCCGTTTTACGGTCGCGAACGAGCAGTACTTC. It codes for CASSQARFTVANEQYF.

This clonotype was recorded at least ten times. The V call is TRBV20-1, the J call TRBJ2-5; D gene unclear. The CDR3 spans 13 residues. The ends were cut back, 3 bases at V and 2 bases at J, with 10 bases in the middle. Germline V lookup: CDR1 DFQATT, CDR2 SNEGSKA (reference sequence). CDR3 sequence reads: CSARSTAQETQYF. CDR3 nucleotides: TGCAGTGCTAGGAGCACAGCTCAAGAGACCCAGTACTTC.

This clonotype was counted at least ten times. V usage is TRBV14 and J usage is TRBJ1-4; D unresolved. This CDR3 spans 15 amino acids. Deletions cut 0 bases from V and 7 bases from J, with 12 bases between. In germline, CDR1 is SGHDN, CDR2 FVKESK. The CDR3 DNA is TGTGCCAGCAGCCAAGATAGTGGCAGTAGTGAAAAACTGTTTTTT. Protein product: CASSQDSGSSEKLFF.

This clonotype appeared many times. This chain joins TRBV7-9 and TRBJ2-7; 7 bases agree with TRBD1. Germline V lookup: CDR1 SEHNR, CDR2 FQNEAQ (reference sequence). This CDR3 contains 15 residues. The J segment lost 0 bases and the V segment lost 5 bases, leaving 7 bases of the junction unmatched. The chain's CDR3 is CASSHRDRASYEQYF. The DNA of the CDR3 is TGTGCCAGCAGCCACCGGGACAGAGCCTCCTACGAGCAGTACTTC.

The genes are TRBV7-9 and TRBJ1-1; D is possibly TRBD1 (5 bases). V dropped 7 bases and J dropped 8 bases, with 14 bases sitting between them. Germline V CDR1 and CDR2: SEHNR, FQNEAQ (reference sequence). This CDR3 spans 12 amino acids. The CDR3 sequence: CASTEADREAFF. The CDR3 DNA reads TGTGCCAGCACCGAAGCCGACAGAGAAGCTTTCTTT.

As regards this clonotype: A junction boundary mismatches the germline segment, possibly from a read error. J is TRBJ1-4 and V is TRBV4-1; TRBD1 matches at 7 bases. This CDR3 comprises 14 residues. Germline assignment: CDR1 MGHRA and CDR2 YSYEKL. For the CDR3, the DNA is TGTGCCAGCAGCCAAGAGACAGGGAATGAAAAACTGTTTTTT. Its translation: CASSQETGNEKLFF.

This rearrangement joins TRBV2 to TRBJ1-5, with 9 positions matching TRBD1. Germline lookup yields CDR1 SNHLY and CDR2 FYNNEI. This CDR3 has 14 amino acids. V shed 4 bases, J shed 5 bases, and the junction held 3 bases outside the gene matches. The CDR3 DNA reads as TGTGCCAGCAGTGGGACAGGGGTTGATCAGCCCCAGCATTTT. Translating it yields CASSGTGVDQPQHF.

This clonotype was found once. This chain joins TRBV29-1 and TRBJ1-1; the D is unclear. CDR1 is SQVTM and CDR2 is ANQGSEA in the germline V gene. The length of the CDR3 is 8 residues. V lost 6 bases to trimming and J lost 12 bases, with 8 bases between them. The chain's CDR3 is CSVRTPFF. The CDR3 bases are TGCAGCGTAAGGACTCCTTTCTTT.

This clonotype was seen a few times. The chain is built from TRBV5-5 and TRBJ1-5, with D perhaps matching TRBD1 (6 bases). Trimming shortened V by 1 base and J by 0 bases, and 8 bases separated the two germline ends. The germline V gene has CDR1 SGHKS and CDR2 YYEKEE (reference sequence). This CDR3 is built from 15 residues. Here the CDR3 reads CASSLRTDSNQPQHF. The DNA for the CDR3 is TGTGCCAGCAGCTTGAGGACAGATAGCAATCAGCCCCAGCATTTT.

The rearrangement links TRBV11-2 to TRBJ2-5, with D hard to call. Germline values: CDR1 SGHAT, CDR2 FQNNGV. The V and J ends lost 5 bases and 7 bases respectively, with 14 bases between them. The CDR3 covers 13 residues. The CDR3 is CASSPHPKTTQYF. CDR3 nucleotides: TGTGCCAGCAGCCCGCATCCCAAGACGACCCAGTACTTC.

Of note for this clonotype: This sequence may be a read error, since a much larger clone differs from it by one base. The chain is built from TRBV20-1 and TRBJ1-1, with D uncertain. The CDR3 spans 13 residues. Germline values: CDR1 DFQATT, CDR2 SNEGSKA (reference sequence). The V and J ends lost 1 base and 1 base respectively, with 7 bases between them. CDR3 DNA sequence: TGCAGTGCTAGAGGGCAGAGGAACACTGAAGCTTTCTTT. It is translated as CSARGQRNTEAFF.

This clonotype was found many times. This chain links TRBV10-2 with TRBJ1-4; 7 bases match TRBD1. Per the germline V gene, CDR1 is WSHSY and CDR2 is SAAADI. The CDR3 has 17 amino acids. Germline trimming cut 1 base from V and 3 bases from J; bases unmatched to any gene: 8. This chain's CDR3 is CASSEYLRGPANEKLFF. CDR3 sequence (DNA): TGCGCCAGCAGTGAGTACTTAAGGGGGCCTGCTAATGAAAAACTGTTTTTT.

In its sample, this clonotype was seen a few times. At one boundary the junction diverges from the germline segment, which might be a read error. The chain uses TRBV10-2 and TRBJ1-1; possible D gene TRBD1, 6 bases. This CDR3 spans 15 amino acids. Germline CDR1 is WSHSY and CDR2 is SAAADI. The chain's CDR3 is CASSTPQGLNTEAFF. CDR3 in DNA: TGTGCCAGCAGCACCCCACAGGGATTGAACACTGAAGCTTTCTTT.

This clonotype was seen repeatedly, ten times or more. The rearrangement uses TRBV19 and TRBJ1-5; D is undetermined. V was clipped by 7 bases and J by 0 bases, with 13 bases between them. The CDR3 totals 15 residues. Germline lookup yields CDR1 LNHDA and CDR2 SQIVND (reference sequence). The CDR3 region has the DNA TGTGCCAGTACTTTGGGAACCTATAGCAATCAGCCCCAGCATTTT. Translated, it gives CASTLGTYSNQPQHF.

V usage is TRBV5-8 and J usage is TRBJ2-7; 10 nucleotides agree with TRBD2. Germline assignment: CDR1 SGHTS and CDR2 YDEGEE. This CDR3 spans 13 amino acids. V was clipped by 3 bases and J by 6 bases; unmatched bases: 3. The CDR3 nucleotides read TGTGCCAGCAGCTCGACTAGCGGGCGCGAGCAGTACTTC. Residues: CASSSTSGREQYF.

This chain joins TRBV10-3 and TRBJ2-2, with D possibly being TRBD1 (6 bases). The CDR3 totals 16 residues. Per germline, CDR1 ENHRY and CDR2 SYGVKD. V shed 10 bases and J shed 0 bases, with 18 bases lying between them. The CDR3 spells CASSPRQAPNTGELFF. The CDR3 nucleotides are TGTGCCAGCAGCCCACGACAGGCACCGAACACCGGGGAGCTGTTTTTT.

The rearrangement joins TRBV10-3 to TRBJ2-2, with a weak D call TRBD1 (6 bases). Trimming took off 7 bases at V and 6 bases at J, with 12 bases between the two ends. CDR1 ENHRY and CDR2 SYGVKD come from the germline V gene. The CDR3 runs to 13 residues. The CDR3 DNA reads as TGTGCCATCAAACAGGGCGAGGCCGGGGAGCTGTTTTTT. Protein: CAIKQGEAGELFF.

The genes are TRBV9 and TRBJ1-6, with 10 bases lining up with TRBD1. From germline, CDR1 is SGDLS and CDR2 YYNGEE. The CDR3 loop spans 13 amino acids. V gave up 10 bases and J gave up 9 bases; unmatched junction bases: 7. CDR3 loop: CAQGQGLVSPLHF. The DNA for the CDR3 is TGTGCCCAGGGACAGGGGCTTGTTTCACCCCTCCACTTT.

The chain uses TRBV19 and TRBJ1-4; D not certain. Trimming left V 7 bases short and J 2 bases short, with 11 bases between. There are 14 residues in the CDR3. Per the germline V gene, CDR1 is LNHDA and CDR2 is SQIVND (reference sequence). CDR3 loop: CASIGGATNEKLFF. CDR3 coding DNA: TGTGCCAGTATTGGAGGTGCGACTAATGAAAAACTGTTTTTT.

V and J are TRBV19 and TRBJ2-5, with D possibly matching TRBD1 (6 bases). Trimming took off 9 bases at V and 4 bases at J, with 18 bases between the two ends. The CDR3 loop spans 14 amino acids. Looked up from germline, CDR1 is LNHDA and CDR2 is SQIVND (reference sequence). The CDR3 DNA is TGTGCCAGCACCAATGGGGGCCTTCGAGAGACCCAGTACTTC. Translated: CASTNGGLRETQYF.

The V call is TRBV29-1, the J call TRBJ1-2, with TRBD1 matching 11 bases. The length of the CDR3 is 13 residues. V was clipped by 6 bases and J by 6 bases; unmatched bases: 6. Germline CDR1 and CDR2: SQVTM and ANQGSEA. The CDR3 DNA reads as TGCAGCGTCACCGGGACAGGGGGAGATGGCTACACCTTC. Its translation: CSVTGTGGDGYTF. Looking up the rest from reference TRBV29-1 and TRBJ1-2 gives the full variable domain: SAVISQKPSRDICQRGTSLTIQCQVDSQVTMMFWYRQQPGQSLTLIATANQGSEATYESGFVIDKFPISRPNLTFSTLTVSNMSPEDSSIYLCSVTGTGGDGYTFGSGTRLTVV.

This clonotype was picked up many times. This chain uses TRBV20-1 with TRBJ1-2; D is ambiguous. Trimming removed 6 bases at V and 2 bases at J, with 10 bases between. Looked up from germline, CDR1 is DFQATT and CDR2 is SNEGSKA (reference sequence). The CDR3 consists of 12 residues. In DNA, the CDR3 is TGCAGTGCCCCATCAGCGAACTATGGCTACACCTTC. Encoded protein: CSAPSANYGYTF.

This chain joins TRBV9 and TRBJ2-7; TRBD2 agrees at 12 bases. V gave up 7 bases and J gave up 4 bases; unmatched junction bases: 9. The CDR3 extends over 15 amino acids. The V gene's germline CDR1 is SGDLS and CDR2 YYNGEE. CDR3 nucleotides: TGTGCCAGCTCACAGGGACTAGCGGGCCGTTACGAGCAGTACTTC. This translates into CASSQGLAGRYEQYF.